One sample yielded the 22 T cell receptor beta chains listed below, sequenced in a study of shared clonotypes between healthy human individuals. Only in-frame clones appear in the TCRdb table, and some are missing; sequencing was by immunoSEQ multiplex PCR. The sample lists over a million clones; around 74% were seen once. The sample consisted of memory CD4+ T cells sorted from blood. Indicated subset: CD45RA-negative fraction. These receptors were obtained from a man aged 18 to 29 in good health.

With regard to this clone: The sample contains more than one DNA sequence encoding this CDR3. CDR3 coding DNA: TGTGCCAGCAGCTCCCGGGGTATCAGCAATCAGCCCCAGCATTTT. It codes for CASSSRGISNQPQHF. J is TRBJ1-5 and V is TRBV5-6; the D is unclear. V dropped 3 bases and J dropped 1 base, with 11 bases sitting between them. The CDR3 is made up of 15 amino acids. In germline, CDR1 is SGHDT, CDR2 YYEEEE.

The rearrangement joins TRBV10-3 to TRBJ2-7; the D gene is possibly TRBD1 (7 bases). With 2 bases removed from V and 0 bases from J, the gap between germline ends came to 11 bases. CDR1 is ENHRY, CDR2 SYGVKD, per germline. The CDR3 runs to 15 residues. The CDR3 bases are TGTGCCATCAGTGAGGCAGGGGGGAGCTCCTACGAGCAGTACTTC. It translates to CAISEAGGSSYEQYF.

CDR3 in amino acids: CASSAKGSWQPQHF. The CDR3 DNA is TGTGCCAGTAGTGCGAAGGGGTCGTGGCAGCCCCAGCATTTT. The V and J genes are TRBV19 and TRBJ1-5, with a tentative D call TRBD1 (5 bases). This CDR3 region has 14 residues. The germline V and J ends were trimmed by 5 bases and 7 bases, with 15 bases remaining between them. The germline V gene encodes CDR1 LNHDA and CDR2 SQIVND (reference sequence).

This clone showed up many times. The V and J genes are TRBV5-1 and TRBJ2-5; perhaps TRBD2 as D (5 bases). V was shortened by 0 bases and J by 5 bases, with 11 bases between the two germline ends. This CDR3 spans 14 amino acids. Germline V gene lookup returns CDR1 SGHRS and CDR2 YFSETQ. CDR3 sequence: CASSLVGRGETQYF. The CDR3 DNA sequence: TGCGCCAGCAGCTTGGTCGGCCGCGGGGAGACCCAGTACTTC.

CDR3 sequence: CATSATGTEYEKLFF. The CDR3 bases are TGTGCCACCAGCGCTACCGGGACAGAATATGAAAAACTGTTTTTT. V and J are TRBV15 and TRBJ1-4, with 7 nucleotides matching TRBD1. This CDR3 comprises 15 residues. In germline, CDR1 is LNHNV, CDR2 YYDKDF (reference sequence). V shed 5 bases and J 6 bases; nucleotides not matched to a gene: 9.

This sequence joins TRBV7-3 and TRBJ2-2; D unclear. The V gene's germline CDR1 is SGHTA and CDR2 FQGTGA. Trimming removed 1 base at V and 7 bases at J, with 4 bases between. This CDR3 region has 12 residues. The CDR3 here is CASSLRGGELFF. The CDR3 bases are TGTGCCAGCAGCTTAAGGGGCGGGGAGCTGTTTTTT.

V usage is TRBV5-6 and J usage is TRBJ1-5, with D possibly being TRBD1 (5 bases). Germline V gene sequence: CDR1 SGHDT, CDR2 YYEEEE. The germline V and J ends were trimmed by 9 bases and 11 bases, with 39 bases remaining between them. The CDR3 loop spans 19 amino acids. The chain's CDR3 is CATDLGRHTRRAAQSAQHF. The CDR3 DNA is TGTGCCACCGACCTGGGACGGCACACTAGGCGCGCGGCTCAATCAGCCCAGCATTTT.

The chain uses TRBV29-1 and TRBJ2-5; tentatively, D is TRBD1 (5 bases). CDR3 length: 14 residues. CDR1 is SQVTM and CDR2 is ANQGSEA in the germline V gene. Trimming left V 3 bases short and J 5 bases short, with 16 bases between. The DNA for the CDR3 is TGCAGCGTTGATTCCGCGGCAGGGCGTGAGACCCAGTACTTC. Amino acids: CSVDSAAGRETQYF.

To note about this clone: The sample carries other DNA sequences with the same CDR3. The chain combines TRBV5-1 with TRBJ2-7, with D uncertain. The ends were cut back, 0 bases at V and 0 bases at J, with 7 bases in the middle. Looked up from germline, CDR1 is SGHRS and CDR2 is YFSETQ. CDR3 length equals 14 residues. The chain's CDR3 is CASSLDGGSYEQYF. CDR3 bases: TGCGCCAGCAGCTTGGACGGCGGCTCCTACGAGCAGTACTTC.

The chain recombines TRBV23-1 with TRBJ1-6, with TRBD1 identical over 7 bases. TRBV23-1 is assigned to the ORF class and has an uncertain function. The J segment lost 7 bases and the V segment lost 4 bases, leaving 4 bases of the junction unmatched. This CDR3 spans 14 amino acids. Here the CDR3 reads CASSRPGGNSPLHF. In DNA form, the CDR3 reads TGCGCCAGCAGTCGACCAGGGGGAAATTCACCCCTCCACTTT.

V and J are TRBV7-2 and TRBJ2-7; TRBD1 or TRBD2 may be the D gene (6 bases each). This CDR3 has 14 amino acids. Germline V gene lookup returns CDR1 SGHTA and CDR2 FQGNSA. Trimming pared 2 bases from V and 3 bases from J, leaving 11 bases between. Here the CDR3 reads CASSLYGGDYEQYF. CDR3 bases: TGTGCCAGCAGCTTATACGGGGGCGACTACGAGCAGTACTTC.

The chain links TRBV6-4 to TRBJ2-7; 7 bases are shared with TRBD2. Germline lookup yields CDR1 MRHNA and CDR2 SNTAGT. CDR3 length: 13 residues. V was pared by 4 bases and J by 3 bases, with 3 bases of the junction left unmatched. CDR3 amino acids: CASSAREGYEQYF. The CDR3 DNA is TGTGCCAGCAGTGCCAGGGAGGGCTACGAGCAGTACTTC.

The CDR3 sequence is CASSFTGIVATNEKLFF. The DNA of the CDR3 is TGTGCCAGCAGTTTCACGGGGATAGTTGCAACTAATGAAAAACTGTTTTTT. The chain carries TRBV28 and TRBJ1-4; no clear D gene. V was pared by 3 bases and J by 0 bases, with 14 bases between. CDR3 length equals 17 residues. Per the germline V gene, CDR1 is MDHEN and CDR2 is SYDVKM.

CDR3: CASSYEGLAVNEQFF. CDR3 bases: TGTGCCAGCAGTTACGAAGGACTAGCGGTCAATGAGCAGTTCTTC. The chain combines TRBV6-5 with TRBJ2-1; 10 bases match TRBD2. V shed 2 bases and J 6 bases; nucleotides not matched to a gene: 4. This CDR3 contains 15 residues. In germline, CDR1 is MNHEY, CDR2 SVGAGI.

The chain is built from TRBV10-2 and TRBJ2-3; maybe TRBD1 (5 bases). The germline V gene encodes CDR1 WSHSY and CDR2 SAAADI. The CDR3 spans 15 residues. The V gene lost 9 bases and the J gene lost 0 bases, with 16 bases spanning the gap. This CDR3 reads CASRGAGLSTDTQYF. For the CDR3, the DNA is TGCGCCAGTCGCGGAGCAGGGCTAAGCACAGATACGCAGTATTTT.

This chain joins TRBV6-6 and TRBJ1-1, with TRBD1 matching 7 bases. This CDR3 is built from 14 residues. CDR1 MNHNY and CDR2 SVGAGI come from the germline V gene (reference sequence). V shed 6 bases, J shed 4 bases, and the junction held 8 bases outside the gene matches. CDR3 protein: CASSLTGDGTEAFF. CDR3 in DNA: TGTGCCAGCAGCCTTACAGGGGATGGCACTGAAGCTTTCTTT.

CDR3 DNA: TGTGCCAGCAGTTTATCGATAGGTGGGGAAGAGACCCAGTACTTC. Its translation is CASSLSIGGEETQYF. This chain links TRBV27 with TRBJ2-5; D remains ambiguous. Germline V gene data show CDR1 as MNHEY and CDR2 as SMNVEV (reference sequence). The ends were cut back, 0 bases at V and 3 bases at J, with 11 bases in the middle. The CDR3 totals 15 residues.

This chain connects TRBV4-1 to TRBJ1-1, with a tentative D call TRBD1 (6 bases). Germline V gives CDR1 MGHRA, CDR2 YSYEKL. V was clipped by 4 bases and J by 4 bases, with 16 bases between them. CDR3 length equals 15 residues. DNA of the CDR3: TGCGCCAGCAGCCCAGGAGGGGGGGGCCGCACTGAAGCTTTCTTT. It is translated as CASSPGGGGRTEAFF.

The V and J genes are TRBV4-1 and TRBJ1-5; TRBD1 matches 7 bases. The CDR3 has 16 residues. Losses at the gene ends were 1 base for V and 3 bases for J; bases not matched to a gene: 6. CDR1 and CDR2 (germline): MGHRA, YSYEKL. CDR3 sequence: CASSQGTGNSNQPQHF. Here the CDR3 DNA reads TGCGCCAGCAGCCAAGGGACAGGTAATTCCAATCAGCCCCAGCATTTT.

Here the CDR3 reads CASSRKRGYWMIYEQYF. The CDR3 coding sequence is TGTGCCAGCAGCAGGAAGCGGGGCTATTGGATGATCTACGAGCAGTACTTC. The chain recombines TRBV21-1 with TRBJ2-7; the D call in the table, TRBD2, was not verified against the DNA. TRBV21-1 is deemed a pseudogene. The CDR3 runs 17 residues.

This rearrangement joins TRBV2 to TRBJ2-4; D is unclear. CDR3 length: 14 residues. The V end was cut by 2 bases, the J end by 1 base, with 6 bases between. Germline V gene data show CDR1 as SNHLY and CDR2 as FYNNEI. This chain's CDR3 is CASSEYSAKNIQYF. The CDR3 DNA reads as TGTGCCAGCAGTGAATATAGTGCCAAAAACATTCAGTACTTC.

The rearrangement links TRBV7-3 to TRBJ2-3; 11 bases fit TRBD2. Germline CDR1 SGHTA, CDR2 FQGTGA. Trimming removed 5 bases from V and 0 bases from J; junction bases left unmatched: 10. The CDR3 sequence is 18 residues long. The CDR3 loop reads CASSHSTSGMKSTDTQYF. The DNA for the CDR3 is TGTGCCAGCAGCCACTCGACTAGCGGGATGAAGAGCACAGATACGCAGTATTTT.